One sample yielded the 25 T cell receptor beta chains listed below, sequenced in a study of T cells in Graves' hyperthyroidism and ophthalmopathy. What was amplified from RNA transcripts were TCR beta CDR3 regions. Initially, a first-round RT-PCR of the TCR CDR3 employed the HTBI primer set. TCRdb recomputed calls from the multiplex PCR reads with MiXCR, one row per CDR3 protein. Seen here are roughly 380,000 distinct CDR3 sequences, roughly 13% observed once, and the top ten hold approximately 5.8%. Material for sequencing was blood. These receptors were taken from a woman younger than 30 with Graves' hyperthyroidism.

There are many counts of this clonotype. The chain uses TRBV14 and TRBJ2-5, with D tentatively TRBD1 (5 bases). Germline CDR1 and CDR2: SGHDN and FVKESK. The CDR3 is 15 residues long. Trimming took 0 bases from V and 4 from J, leaving 12 bases between them. CDR3 nucleotide sequence: TGTGCCAGCAGCCAAGATGTCAGGGTGTCAGAGACCCAGTACTTC. This encodes CASSQDVRVSETQYF.

This clonotype was recorded many times. The chain is built from TRBV12-3 or TRBV12-4 and TRBJ1-2; D is uncertain. Trimming pared 1 base from V and 0 bases from J, leaving 9 bases between. This CDR3 region has 15 residues. In DNA form, the CDR3 reads TGTGCCAGCAGTTTAGGCCAGGTAGCTAACTATGGCTACACCTTC. Its protein is CASSLGQVANYGYTF.

This clonotype appeared a few times. This chain uses TRBV4-1 with TRBJ1-2; a possible D gene is TRBD1 (5 bases). Between the trimmed V and J ends, which lost 1 base and 5 bases, there was a span of 14 bases. CDR3 size: 15 residues. Germline V CDR1 and CDR2: MGHRA, YSYEKL. The CDR3 DNA reads as TGCGCCAGCAGCCAAGTCGGGACCCCGGGATATGGCTACACCTTC. Protein: CASSQVGTPGYGYTF.

A single count supports this clonotype. The chain couples TRBV10-3 to TRBJ2-1; TRBD2 is a possible D gene (5 bases). The CDR3 spans 16 residues. Trimming removed 4 bases at V and 3 bases at J, with 16 bases between. Germline V gene lookup returns CDR1 ENHRY and CDR2 SYGVKD. The CDR3 coding sequence is TGTGCCATCAGTGGGGCGGGCGCCACAAGCTACAATGAGCAGTTCTTC. Translation: CAISGAGATSYNEQFF.

Many counts were recorded for this clonotype. The chain joins TRBV11-2 to TRBJ2-7, with D uncertain. CDR3 length: 12 amino acids. V lost 0 bases and J lost 6, with 6 bases in between. Looked up from germline, CDR1 is SGHAT and CDR2 is FQNNGV. In DNA form, the CDR3 reads TGTGCCAGCAGCTTAGAGGCTAGCGAGCAGTACTTC. This codes for CASSLEASEQYF.

The chain employs TRBV25-1 and TRBJ1-4; 7 bases are a match to TRBD1. This CDR3 has 15 residues. V gave up 6 bases and J gave up 4 bases; unmatched junction bases: 8. The germline V gene encodes CDR1 MGHDK and CDR2 SYGVNS. The DNA of the CDR3 is TGTGCCAGCAGGGGTAACAGGGGTGGTAATGAAAAACTGTTTTTT. Translation: CASRGNRGGNEKLFF. Together with reference TRBV25-1 and TRBJ1-4, the CDR3 gives the full variable domain: EADIYQTPRYLVIGTGKKITLECSQTMGHDKMYWYQQDPGMELHLIHYSYGVNSTEKGDLSSESTVSRIRTEHFPLTLESARPSHTSQYLCASRGNRGGNEKLFFGSGTQLSVL.

The chain employs TRBV2 and TRBJ2-7; possibly TRBD1 for D (5 bases). Trimming pared 6 bases from V and 2 bases from J, leaving 8 bases between. Germline V gene data show CDR1 as SNHLY and CDR2 as FYNNEI. This CDR3 spans 12 amino acids. The CDR3 nucleotides are TGTGCCAGCAGGGACACCGCCTACGAGCAGTACTTC. Translating gives CASRDTAYEQYF.

This clonotype was detected a few times. J is TRBJ1-2 and V is TRBV3-1; 9 bases agree with TRBD1. The length of the CDR3 is 14 residues. Trimming removed 6 bases from V and 5 bases from J; junction bases left unmatched: 7. Germline CDR1 LGHDT, CDR2 YNNKEL (reference sequence). The CDR3 reads CASRRTGESYGYTF. CDR3 in DNA: TGTGCCAGCAGACGGACAGGGGAATCATATGGCTACACCTTC.

The V gene is TRBV4-3, the J gene TRBJ2-1, with D unresolved. The V end was cut by 0 bases, the J end by 2 bases, with 8 bases between. The CDR3 covers 15 residues. The germline gives CDR1 LGHNA, CDR2 YSLEER. CDR3 amino acids: CASSQDRSAYNEQFF. The CDR3 DNA reads as TGCGCCAGCAGCCAAGATCGGTCAGCCTACAATGAGCAGTTCTTC.

This clonotype was found many times. This sequence joins TRBV7-2 and TRBJ2-7, with a tentative D call TRBD2 (5 bases). CDR1 and CDR2 (germline): SGHTA, FQGNSA. Trimming took 5 bases from V and 5 from J, leaving 13 bases between them. The CDR3 is 13 residues long. The CDR3 DNA reads TGTGCCAGCAGCCGGACTCTGGCTGACGAGCAGTACTTC. This sequence encodes CASSRTLADEQYF.

This clonotype was counted ten times or more. The chain joins TRBV6-2 or TRBV6-3 to TRBJ2-7; no clear D. The germline V and J ends were trimmed by 4 bases and 3 bases, with 7 bases remaining between them. The CDR3 consists of 12 residues. CDR1 and CDR2 (germline): MNHEY, SVGEGT. CDR3 DNA: TGTGCCAGCAGTTCTCTCCTCTACGAGCAGTACTTC. Translation: CASSSLLYEQYF.

This clonotype has just a few counts. The chain combines TRBV9 with TRBJ2-2, with 8 positions matching TRBD2. The J segment lost 5 bases and the V segment lost 4 bases, leaving 7 bases of the junction unmatched. The CDR3 length is 15 residues. CDR1 and CDR2 from the germline V gene are SGDLS and YYNGEE. CDR3 amino acids: CASSTAGASTGELFF. The DNA for the CDR3 is TGTGCCAGCAGCACAGCGGGAGCCTCTACCGGGGAGCTGTTTTTT.

The table lists this clonotype with many counts. V is TRBV5-1 and J is TRBJ1-1; D is possibly TRBD1 (5 bases). Germline assignment: CDR1 SGHRS and CDR2 YFSETQ. The ends were cut back, 4 bases at V and 0 bases at J, with 7 bases in the middle. The CDR3 is made up of 13 amino acids. For the CDR3, the DNA is TGCGCCAGCAGCGGGGGAGTGAACACTGAAGCTTTCTTT. Translation: CASSGGVNTEAFF.

At least ten counts were recorded for this clonotype. The rearrangement links TRBV6-1 to TRBJ1-2, with 8 nucleotides matching TRBD1. V lost 1 base, J lost 2 bases, and 6 bases stayed unmatched. This CDR3 has 16 amino acids. Looked up from germline, CDR1 is MNHNS and CDR2 is SASEGT. The CDR3 bases are TGTGCCAGCAGTGAAGGACAGGGGAGTTGGAACTATGGCTACACCTTC. Residues: CASSEGQGSWNYGYTF.

This clonotype appeared many times. The J gene is TRBJ2-7, the V gene TRBV5-5; perhaps D is TRBD1 or TRBD2 (5 bases each). V lost 4 bases, J lost 3 bases, and 11 bases lay in between. The CDR3 covers 13 residues. Germline CDR1 and CDR2: SGHKS and YYEKEE (reference sequence). The CDR3 is CASSPGTNYEQYF. For the CDR3, the DNA is TGTGCCAGCAGCCCCGGGACCAACTACGAGCAGTACTTC.

There are many counts of this clonotype. This rearrangement joins TRBV12-3 or TRBV12-4 to TRBJ2-3, with 12 positions matching TRBD1. CDR3 length equals 19 residues. After removal of 6 bases from V and 3 bases from J, the junction contained 16 bases not matched to a gene. In DNA form, the CDR3 reads TGTGCCAGCAGGCGACGTCCCGGGACAGGGGGCGTAGGGACAGATACGCAGTATTTT. Translated: CASRRRPGTGGVGTDTQYF.

The rearrangement uses TRBV7-9 and TRBJ1-1; no firm D call. V shed 2 bases and J shed 5 bases, with 6 bases lying between them. Looked up from germline, CDR1 is SEHNR and CDR2 is FQNEAQ (reference sequence). The CDR3 has 12 amino acids. The CDR3 DNA reads TGTGCCAGCAGCTTACTAGAGACTGAAGCTTTCTTT. Its protein is CASSLLETEAFF.

The chain links TRBV4-2 to TRBJ2-5, with D perhaps TRBD1 (5 bases). The CDR3 loop spans 14 amino acids. Germline V gene sequence: CDR1 LGHNA, CDR2 YNFKEQ. V lost 0 bases, J lost 5 bases, and 10 bases lay in between. CDR3 in amino acids: CASSQDREEETQYF. CDR3 nucleotide sequence: TGTGCCAGCAGCCAAGACAGGGAAGAGGAGACCCAGTACTTC.

This clonotype was counted many times. The V gene is TRBV18, the J gene TRBJ2-7; 8 nucleotides agree with TRBD1. The CDR3 is 15 amino acids. The germline V gene encodes CDR1 KGHSH and CDR2 LQKENI. J lost 6 bases, V lost 6 bases, and 13 bases had no gene match. CDR3 loop: CASSPTQQTGAEQYF. The CDR3 DNA follows: TGTGCCAGCTCGCCCACTCAGCAGACAGGGGCCGAGCAGTACTTC.

This clonotype has a count of ten or more. The V and J genes are TRBV2 and TRBJ1-5, with a possible D match to TRBD1 (6 bases). Germline V CDR1 and CDR2: SNHLY, FYNNEI. The CDR3 sequence is 14 residues long. V lost 5 bases and J 8 bases, leaving 16 bases between the germline ends. CDR3 sequence reads: CASSTDSQGEPQHF. The CDR3 DNA reads TGTGCCAGCAGTACGGACAGCCAAGGGGAGCCCCAGCATTTT.

This clonotype was detected many times. This sequence joins TRBV5-1 and TRBJ2-1, with D perhaps matching TRBD1 (6 bases). The CDR3 contains 14 residues. Trimming took off 2 bases at V and 7 bases at J, with 13 bases between the two ends. Germline lookup yields CDR1 SGHRS and CDR2 YFSETQ. The CDR3 sequence is CASSLTGQENEQFF. The CDR3 DNA reads as TGCGCCAGCAGCTTAACAGGGCAGGAAAATGAGCAGTTCTTC.

In its sample, this clonotype was seen many times. J is TRBJ2-7 and V is TRBV10-2; D may be TRBD2 (5 bases). The ends were cut back, 0 bases at V and 6 bases at J, with 12 bases in the middle. The CDR3 is 14 residues long. Germline V gene data show CDR1 as WSHSY and CDR2 as SAAADI. The CDR3 spells CASSESRLGSEQYF. CDR3 in DNA: TGCGCCAGCAGTGAGTCTCGGTTAGGGAGCGAGCAGTACTTC.

The chain joins TRBV6-1 to TRBJ1-6, with TRBD1 matching 7 bases. Germline V gene sequence: CDR1 MNHNS, CDR2 SASEGT. The CDR3 is 16 residues long. V was clipped by 6 bases and J by 4 bases; unmatched bases: 9. CDR3 residues: CASSPRGQSYNSPLHF. In nucleotides, the CDR3 is TGTGCCAGCAGCCCCAGGGGACAGTCTTATAATTCACCCCTCCACTTT.

At least ten counts were recorded for this clonotype. The chain uses TRBV10-1 and TRBJ1-2, with D uncertain. The germline CDR1 and CDR2 sequences are WNHNN and SYGVQD (reference sequence). The CDR3 totals 17 residues. V dropped 7 bases and J dropped 3 bases, with 24 bases sitting between them. The CDR3 loop reads CASKPPRGPEDYYGYTF. The CDR3 coding sequence is TGCGCCAGCAAACCCCCCCGAGGGCCGGAAGATTACTATGGCTACACCTTC.

There are many counts of this clonotype. The chain couples TRBV7-3 to TRBJ2-1; D is tentatively TRBD1 or TRBD2 (5 bases each). Germline-derived CDR1 and CDR2 are SGHTA and FQGTGA. V shed 3 bases and J shed 4 bases, with 16 bases lying between them. The CDR3 is 16 amino acids. The CDR3 sequence: CASSLDRDATYNEQFF. In DNA form, the CDR3 reads TGTGCCAGCAGCTTGGACCGGGACGCCACTTACAATGAGCAGTTCTTC.